This T cell receptor (beta chain) is drawn from a study of shared clonotypes between healthy human individuals. Original processing notes: ImmunoSEQ supplied junction-only sequences lacking quality scores, so filtering was different. Clones were sequenced by immunoSEQ multiplex PCR, and TCRdb holds only the in-frame ones, with some missing. That table furnishes V, J and clone size, whereas the DNA furnished D and trimming. The sample lists 650,000 to 750,000 clones; less than 80% were seen once. CDR3 length: 13 residues. Per the germline V gene, CDR1 is MGHRA and CDR2 is YSYEKL. Trimming shortened V by 0 bases and J by 6 bases, and 9 bases separated the two germline ends. Within Nashville, Tennessee resided all donors, each a Caucasian adult.

This sequence was found in a woman aged 25 to 45 in good health. This chain connects TRBV4-1 to TRBJ2-7; a weak D match, TRBD1 (5 bases). The sequencing input was memory CD4+ T cells sorted from blood. The sample's subset: CD45RA-negative fraction. The CDR3 sequence is CASSQDRDLEQYF. As DNA, the CDR3 is TGCGCCAGCAGCCAAGACAGGGATCTCGAGCAGTACTTC.